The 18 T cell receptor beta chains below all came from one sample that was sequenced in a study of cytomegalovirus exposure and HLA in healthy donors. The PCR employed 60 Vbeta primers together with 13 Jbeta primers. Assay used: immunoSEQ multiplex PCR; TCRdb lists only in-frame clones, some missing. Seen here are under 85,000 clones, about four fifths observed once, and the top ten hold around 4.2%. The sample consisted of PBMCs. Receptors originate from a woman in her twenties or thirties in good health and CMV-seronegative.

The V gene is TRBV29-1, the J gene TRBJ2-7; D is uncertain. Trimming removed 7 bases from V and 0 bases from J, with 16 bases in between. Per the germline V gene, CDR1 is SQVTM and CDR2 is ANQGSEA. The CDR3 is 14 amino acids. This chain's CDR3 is CSGEEYLPSYEQYF. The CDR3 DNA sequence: TGCAGCGGGGAAGAGTATCTTCCCTCCTACGAGCAGTACTTC.

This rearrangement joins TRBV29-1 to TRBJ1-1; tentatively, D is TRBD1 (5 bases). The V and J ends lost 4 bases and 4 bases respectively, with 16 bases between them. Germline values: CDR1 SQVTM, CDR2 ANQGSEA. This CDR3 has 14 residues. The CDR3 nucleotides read TGCAGCGTTGGGTTGGAGGGACGCGGCACTGAAGCTTTCTTT. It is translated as CSVGLEGRGTEAFF.

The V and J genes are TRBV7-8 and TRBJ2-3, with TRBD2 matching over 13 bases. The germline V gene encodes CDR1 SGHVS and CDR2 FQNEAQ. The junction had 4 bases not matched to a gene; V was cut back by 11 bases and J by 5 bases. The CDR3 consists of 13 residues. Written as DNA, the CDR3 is TGTGCCTCTCGGACTAGCGGGGGAGATACGCAGTATTTT. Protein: CASRTSGGDTQYF.

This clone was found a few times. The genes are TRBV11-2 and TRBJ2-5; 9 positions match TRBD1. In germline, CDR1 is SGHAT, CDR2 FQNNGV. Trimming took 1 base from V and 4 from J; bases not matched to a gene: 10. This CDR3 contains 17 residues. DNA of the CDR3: TGTGCCAGCAGCTTAGTTATCCGGACAGGGGTCGTAGAGACCCAGTACTTC. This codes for CASSLVIRTGVVETQYF.

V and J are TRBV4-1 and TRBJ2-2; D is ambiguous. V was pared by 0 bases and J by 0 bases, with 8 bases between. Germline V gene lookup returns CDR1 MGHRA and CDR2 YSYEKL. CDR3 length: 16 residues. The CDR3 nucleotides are TGCGCCAGCAGCCAAGACCCGGTCCCGAACACCGGGGAGCTGTTTTTT. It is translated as CASSQDPVPNTGELFF.

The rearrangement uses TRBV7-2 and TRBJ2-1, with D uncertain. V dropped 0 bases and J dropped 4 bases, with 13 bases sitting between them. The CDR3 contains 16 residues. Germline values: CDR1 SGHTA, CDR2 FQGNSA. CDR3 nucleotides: TGTGCCAGCAGCTTAGCGTTACGGAGTACTTACAATGAGCAGTTCTTC. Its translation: CASSLALRSTYNEQFF.

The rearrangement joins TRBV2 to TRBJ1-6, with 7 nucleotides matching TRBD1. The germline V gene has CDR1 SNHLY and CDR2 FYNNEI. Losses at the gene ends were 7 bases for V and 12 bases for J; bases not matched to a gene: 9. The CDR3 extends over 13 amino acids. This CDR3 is CASISDRDRPLHF. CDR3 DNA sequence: TGTGCCAGCATTTCAGACAGGGACCGACCCCTCCACTTT.

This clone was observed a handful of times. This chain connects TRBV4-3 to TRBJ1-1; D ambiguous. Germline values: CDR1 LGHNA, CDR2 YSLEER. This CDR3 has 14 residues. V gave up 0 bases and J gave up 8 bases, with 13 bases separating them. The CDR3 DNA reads TGCGCCAGCAGCCAAGAGACTTCGGCGGAGGAAGCTTTCTTT. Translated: CASSQETSAEEAFF.

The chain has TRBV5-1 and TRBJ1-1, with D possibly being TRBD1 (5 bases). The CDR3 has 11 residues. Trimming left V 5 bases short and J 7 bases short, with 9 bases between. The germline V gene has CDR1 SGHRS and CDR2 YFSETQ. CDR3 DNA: TGCGCCAGCAGTCAAACAGGTGAAGCTTTCTTT. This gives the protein CASSQTGEAFF.

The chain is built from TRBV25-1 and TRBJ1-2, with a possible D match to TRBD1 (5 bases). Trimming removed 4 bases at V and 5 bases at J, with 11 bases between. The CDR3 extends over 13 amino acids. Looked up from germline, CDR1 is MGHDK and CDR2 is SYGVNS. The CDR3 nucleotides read TGTGCCAGCAGTGTAATGGAGGGGTATGGCTACACCTTC. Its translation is CASSVMEGYGYTF.

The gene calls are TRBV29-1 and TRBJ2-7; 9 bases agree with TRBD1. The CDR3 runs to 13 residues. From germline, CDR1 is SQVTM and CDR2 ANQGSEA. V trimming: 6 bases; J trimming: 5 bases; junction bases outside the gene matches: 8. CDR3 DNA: TGCAGCGTCGAGGGGACAGGGACCCACGAGCAGTACTTC. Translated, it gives CSVEGTGTHEQYF.

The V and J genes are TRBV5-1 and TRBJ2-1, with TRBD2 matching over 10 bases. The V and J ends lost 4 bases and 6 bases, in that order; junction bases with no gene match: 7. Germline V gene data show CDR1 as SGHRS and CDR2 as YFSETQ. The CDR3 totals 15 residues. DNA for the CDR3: TGCGCCAGCAGCCCGACTAGCGGGTTTAGCAATGAGCAGTTCTTC. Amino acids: CASSPTSGFSNEQFF.

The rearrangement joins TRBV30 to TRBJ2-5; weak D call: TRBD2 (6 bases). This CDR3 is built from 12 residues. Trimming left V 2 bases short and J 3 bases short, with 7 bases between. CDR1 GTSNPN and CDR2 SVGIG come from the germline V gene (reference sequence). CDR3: CAWSWGEETQYF. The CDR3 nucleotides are TGTGCCTGGAGTTGGGGGGAAGAGACCCAGTACTTC.

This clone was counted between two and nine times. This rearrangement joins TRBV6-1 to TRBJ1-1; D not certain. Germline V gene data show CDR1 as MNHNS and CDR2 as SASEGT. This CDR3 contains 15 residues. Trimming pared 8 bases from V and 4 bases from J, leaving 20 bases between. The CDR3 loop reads CASVLSRAESTEAFF. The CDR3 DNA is TGTGCCAGCGTACTCTCACGTGCGGAAAGCACTGAAGCTTTCTTT.

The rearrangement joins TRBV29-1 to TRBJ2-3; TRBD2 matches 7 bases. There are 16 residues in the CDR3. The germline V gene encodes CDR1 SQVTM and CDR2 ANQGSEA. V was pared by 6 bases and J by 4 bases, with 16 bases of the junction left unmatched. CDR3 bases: TGCAGCGTAGCCGGGGAGGGCCACCGGAATGCAGATACGCAGTATTTT. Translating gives CSVAGEGHRNADTQYF.

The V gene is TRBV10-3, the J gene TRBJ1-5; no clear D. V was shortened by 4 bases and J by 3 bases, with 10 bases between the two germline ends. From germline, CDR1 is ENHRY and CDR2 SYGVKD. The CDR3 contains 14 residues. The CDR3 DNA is TGTGCCATCAGTGGGGCGAACCCCAATCAGCCCCAGCATTTT. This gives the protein CAISGANPNQPQHF.

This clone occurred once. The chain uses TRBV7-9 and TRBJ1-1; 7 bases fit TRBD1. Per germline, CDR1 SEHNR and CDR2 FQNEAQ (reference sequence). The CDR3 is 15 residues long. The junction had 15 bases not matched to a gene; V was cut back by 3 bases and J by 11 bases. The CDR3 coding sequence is TGTGCCAGCAGCTTCCAGGACAGGCCGCCGTTAGGGGCTTTCTTT. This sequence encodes CASSFQDRPPLGAFF. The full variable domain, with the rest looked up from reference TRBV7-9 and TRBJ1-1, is DTGVSQNPRHKITKRGQNVTFRCDPISEHNRLYWYRQTLGQGPEFLTYFQNEAQLEKSRLLSDRFSAERPKGSFSTLEIQRTEQGDSAMYLCASSFQDRPPLGAFFGQGTRLTVV.

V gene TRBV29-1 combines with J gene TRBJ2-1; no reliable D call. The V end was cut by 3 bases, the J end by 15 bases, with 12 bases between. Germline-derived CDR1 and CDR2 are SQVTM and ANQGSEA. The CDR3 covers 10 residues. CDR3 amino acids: CSVEELVRFF. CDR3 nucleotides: TGCAGCGTTGAGGAGCTCGTTCGGTTCTTC.